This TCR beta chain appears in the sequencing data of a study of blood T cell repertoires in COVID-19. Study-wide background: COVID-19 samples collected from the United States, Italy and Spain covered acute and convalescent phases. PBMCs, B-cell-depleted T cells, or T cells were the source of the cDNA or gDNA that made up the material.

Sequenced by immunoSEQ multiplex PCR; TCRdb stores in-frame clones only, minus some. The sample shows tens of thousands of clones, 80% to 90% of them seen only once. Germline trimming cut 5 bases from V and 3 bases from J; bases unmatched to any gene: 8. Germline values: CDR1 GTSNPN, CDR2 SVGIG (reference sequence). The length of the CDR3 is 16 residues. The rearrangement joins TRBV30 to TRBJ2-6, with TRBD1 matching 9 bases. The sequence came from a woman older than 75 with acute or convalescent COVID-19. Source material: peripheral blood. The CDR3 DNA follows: TGTGCCTGGGCCCTACAGGGGGCGCTTGGGGCCAACGTCCTGACTTTC. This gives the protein CAWALQGALGANVLTF.